The rows below give T cell receptor beta chains drawn from one sample of a study of blood T cell repertoires in COVID-19. Clones were sequenced by immunoSEQ multiplex PCR, and TCRdb holds only the in-frame ones, with some missing. The sample lists approximately 380,000 clones, roughly 85% occurring once. The sequencing sample was made of peripheral blood. The receptor set was obtained from a woman younger than 35 with acute or convalescent COVID-19. The CDR3 runs from the conserved cysteine through the conserved F or W. A D gene is named only where the DNA matches it firmly. Size values are once, few and many counts, or a class for expanded clones, and some rows have none.

clone_size j_call v_call d_call cdr3_nt cdr3_aa
NA TRBJ1-5 TRBV5-8 TRBD1 TGTGCCAGCAGCTTGGGAGGGGGCGGACAGCCCCAGCATTTT CASSLGGGGQPQHF
NA TRBJ1-2 TRBV21-1 NA TGTGCCAGCAGCAAAGTGTTACTCTACGTCAACACCTTC CASSKVLLYVNTF
NA TRBJ1-6 TRBV6-5 NA TGTGCCAGCAGGGACCTACGGGGAGGGAATTCACCCCTCCACTTT CASRDLRGGNSPLHF
NA TRBJ1-4 TRBV6-5 NA TGTGCTGATAATGGACTGGGTAATGAAAAACTGTTTTTT CADNGLGNEKLFF
few TRBJ2-2 TRBV11-2 NA TGTGCCAGCAGCCCGATGACACTTAACACCGGGGAGCTGTTTTTT CASSPMTLNTGELFF
NA TRBJ2-7 TRBV5-6 TRBD1 TGTGCCAGCAGCTTGGAACCGGGACAGGGTTACGAGCAGTACTTC CASSLEPGQGYEQYF
NA TRBJ1-4 TRBV9 TRBD1 TGTGCCAGCAGCCTCACAGGGGGAACTAATGAAAAACTGTTTTTT CASSLTGGTNEKLFF
NA TRBJ2-7 TRBV6-2/TRBV6-3 TRBD2 TGTGCCAGCAGCTTGGGGACTAGCTCCTACGAGCAGTACTTC CASSLGTSSYEQYF
NA TRBJ2-7 TRBV7-9 TRBD1 TGTGCCAGCAGCTTGTCAGGCGTGGGCAGGGGGTACGAGCAGTACTTC CASSLSGVGRGYEQYF
NA TRBJ1-1 TRBV4-1 TRBD1 TGCGCCAGCAGCCATAGCGTACAGGGGGTAGGATTTATTAACACTGAAGCTTTCTTT CASSHSVQGVGFINTEAFF
NA TRBJ1-4 TRBV7-9 NA TGTGCCAGCAGCACCCTGAGGACTAATGAAAAACTGTTTTTT CASSTLRTNEKLFF
NA TRBJ2-6 TRBV7-9 NA TGTGCCAGCACCCCCCTCCAGGGGAAAGCGGCCAACGTCCTGACTTTC CASTPLQGKAANVLTF
NA TRBJ1-2 TRBV7-2 NA TGTGCCAGCAGCTACGGGGAGGCTAACTATGGCTACACCTTC CASSYGEANYGYTF
NA TRBJ1-1 TRBV6-5 NA TGTGCCAGCAGTCTCAGGAGGCAGGGGAGCACTGAAGCTTTCTTT CASSLRRQGSTEAFF
NA TRBJ2-2 TRBV5-1 TRBD1 TGCGCCAGCAGCTCGACAGGGAGCACCGGGGAGCTGTTTTTT CASSSTGSTGELFF
NA TRBJ1-5 TRBV6-1 TRBD1 TGTGCCAGCAGCGCCCCCGGGACAGGGGTACAGCCCCAGCATTTT CASSAPGTGVQPQHF
NA TRBJ2-2 TRBV3-1/TRBV3-2 TRBD2 TGTGCCAGCAGCCAAAGGGAGGGTCTGAACACCGGGGAGCTGTTTTTT CASSQREGLNTGELFF
NA TRBJ1-1 TRBV4-1 TRBD1 TGCGCCAGCAGCCCCGACAGGGGCCGTGACACTGAAGCTTTCTTT CASSPDRGRDTEAFF
NA TRBJ1-5 TRBV28 TRBD1 TGTGCCAGCAGTTGGGGACAGACCAGCAATCAGCCCCAGCATTTT CASSWGQTSNQPQHF
NA TRBJ2-1 TRBV6-4 TRBD2 TGTGCCAGCAGTGCACTAGCGGGCACCTACAATGAGCAGTTCTTC CASSALAGTYNEQFF
NA TRBJ2-3 TRBV6-5 NA TGTGCCAGCAGTTACTCGGGACTGAGCACAGATACGCAGTATTTT CASSYSGLSTDTQYF
NA TRBJ1-1 TRBV6-5 TRBD1 TGTGCCAGCAGTAAGACAGGGAGATCTGAAGCTTTCTTT CASSKTGRSEAFF
NA TRBJ2-3 TRBV5-4 TRBD2 TGTGCCACCTGGACGGGGGGGCCGAGCACAGATACGCAGTATTTT CATWTGGPSTDTQYF
NA TRBJ1-3 TRBV2 TRBD1 TGTGCCAGCGGGACAGGGGGCTCTGGAAACACCATATATTTT CASGTGGSGNTIYF
NA TRBJ1-6 TRBV2 TRBD1 TGTGCCAGCAGTGTCCGGGACAGGGGGCCGAATTCACCCCTCCACTTT CASSVRDRGPNSPLHF
NA TRBJ2-1 TRBV27 TRBD2 TGTGCCAGCAGTCTAGCGGGAGACGGTGAGCAGTTCTTC CASSLAGDGEQFF
NA TRBJ2-7 TRBV9 TRBD2 TGTGCCAGCAGCCCATCCCAAAGCGGGACCCCTAATGAGCAGTACTTC CASSPSQSGTPNEQYF
NA TRBJ1-2 TRBV3-1/TRBV3-2 NA TGTGCCAGCAGCTCAGGGGCTCTCTATGGCTACACCTTC CASSSGALYGYTF
few TRBJ2-7 TRBV27 NA TGTGCCAGCAGGCGGGCGAGATACTACGAGCAGTACTTC CASRRARYYEQYF